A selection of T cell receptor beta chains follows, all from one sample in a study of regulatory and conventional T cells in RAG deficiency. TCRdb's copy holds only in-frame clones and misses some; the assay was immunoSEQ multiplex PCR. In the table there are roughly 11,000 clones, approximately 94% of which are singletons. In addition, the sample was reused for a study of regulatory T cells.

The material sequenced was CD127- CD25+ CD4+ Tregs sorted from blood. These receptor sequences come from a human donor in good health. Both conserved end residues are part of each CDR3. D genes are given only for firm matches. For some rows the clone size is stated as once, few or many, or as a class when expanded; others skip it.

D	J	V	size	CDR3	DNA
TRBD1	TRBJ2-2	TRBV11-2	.	CASSLRGQLGGELFF	TGTGCCAGCAGTCTCAGGGGGCAATTGGGCGGGGAGCTGTTTTTT
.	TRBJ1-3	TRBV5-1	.	CASSLAGFRASSGNTIYF	TGCGCCAGCAGCTTGGCTGGGTTCAGGGCGAGCTCTGGAAACACCATATATTTT
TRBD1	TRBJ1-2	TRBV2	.	CASSGRDRTPGTF	TGTGCCAGCAGTGGCCGGGACAGAACCCCTGGGACCTTC
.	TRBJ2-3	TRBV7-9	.	CASSLIGYSHTQYF	TGTGCCAGCAGCCTAATCGGGTACTCCCATACGCAGTATTTT
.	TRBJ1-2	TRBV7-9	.	CASSAGRAPNYGYTF	TGTGCCAGCAGCGCTGGGAGGGCTCCGAACTATGGCTACACCTTC
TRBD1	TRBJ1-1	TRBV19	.	CASLDRGSEAFF	TGTGCCAGTCTAGACAGGGGGTCTGAAGCTTTCTTT
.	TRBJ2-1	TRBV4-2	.	CASSQGAGDEQFF	TGTGCCAGCAGCCAGGGGGCTGGGGATGAGCAGTTCTTC
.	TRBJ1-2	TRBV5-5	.	CASSLVAGRYGYTF	TGTGCCAGCAGCTTGGTGGCAGGGAGGTATGGCTACACCTTC
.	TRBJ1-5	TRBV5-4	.	CASSLAPSSAANQPQHF	TGTGCCAGCAGCTTGGCCCCCTCATCAGCGGCCAATCAGCCCCAGCATTTT
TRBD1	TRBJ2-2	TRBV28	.	CASRPTGVTGELFF	TGTGCCAGCAGGCCTACAGGGGTAACCGGGGAGCTGTTTTTT
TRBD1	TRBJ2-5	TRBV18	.	CASSPIWDRSSETQYF	TGTGCCAGCTCACCAATTTGGGACAGGAGTTCAGAGACCCAGTACTTC
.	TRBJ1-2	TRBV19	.	CASSQRTGNYGYTF	TGTGCCAGTAGTCAACGGACTGGAAACTATGGCTACACCTTC
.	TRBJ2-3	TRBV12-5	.	CASGQGQRTDTQYF	TGTGCTAGTGGCCAAGGACAGAGGACAGATACGCAGTATTTT
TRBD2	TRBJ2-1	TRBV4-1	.	CASSTRALAGGLNEQFF	TGCGCCAGCAGCACCCGTGCACTAGCGGGGGGCCTCAATGAGCAGTTCTTC
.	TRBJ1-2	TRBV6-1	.	CASSADSDYGYTF	TGTGCCAGCAGTGCCGACAGTGACTATGGCTACACCTTC
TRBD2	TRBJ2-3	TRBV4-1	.	CASSQPGTSGGLGDTQYF	TGCGCCAGCAGCCAACCGGGGACTAGCGGGGGGCTGGGAGATACGCAGTATTTT
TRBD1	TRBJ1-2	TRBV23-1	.	CASSQIYRDRVGYGYTF	TGCGCCAGCAGTCAAATTTATAGGGACAGGGTGGGCTATGGCTACACCTTC
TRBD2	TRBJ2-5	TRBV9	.	CASSPGLAGAQETQYF	TGTGCCAGCAGTCCCGGACTAGCGGGGGCCCAAGAGACCCAGTACTTC
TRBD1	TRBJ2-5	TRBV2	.	CASRRTGQETQYF	TGTGCCAGCAGGAGGACAGGTCAAGAGACCCAGTACTTC
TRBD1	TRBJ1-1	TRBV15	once	CATSRYRGTEAFF	TGTGCCACCAGCAGATACAGGGGAACTGAAGCTTTCTTT
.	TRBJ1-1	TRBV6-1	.	CASLQGLNTEAFF	TGTGCCAGTTTACAGGGTCTGAACACTGAAGCTTTCTTT
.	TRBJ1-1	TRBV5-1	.	CASSGGTGAEAFF	TGCGCCAGCAGCGGGGGGACCGGGGCTGAAGCTTTCTTT
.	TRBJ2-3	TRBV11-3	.	CASSSGFTDTQYF	TGTGCCAGCAGCTCGGGATTCACAGATACGCAGTATTTT
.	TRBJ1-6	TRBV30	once	CAWSQGGSPLHF	TGTGCCTGGAGCCAAGGAGGATCACCCCTCCACTTT
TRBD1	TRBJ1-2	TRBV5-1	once	CASSLGQGAYGYTF	TGCGCCAGCAGCTTGGGACAGGGGGCCTATGGCTACACCTTC
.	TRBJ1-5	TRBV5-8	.	CASSPGPQHF	TGTGCCAGCAGCCCGGGGCCCCAGCATTTT
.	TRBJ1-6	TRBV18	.	CASSPRGPSSYNSPLHF	TGTGCCAGCTCACCGCGGGGGCCTAGTTCCTATAATTCACCCCTCCACTTT
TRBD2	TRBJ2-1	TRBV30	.	CAWSGGGGSNEQFF	TGTGCCTGGAGTGGTGGCGGGGGGTCCAATGAGCAGTTCTTC
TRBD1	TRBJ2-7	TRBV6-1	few	CASRRTGRMKEQYF	TGTGCCAGCAGGCGGACAGGGAGGATGAAAGAGCAGTACTTC
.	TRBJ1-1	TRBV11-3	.	CASSQGLYTEAFF	TGTGCCAGCAGCCAGGGGCTGTACACTGAAGCTTTCTTT
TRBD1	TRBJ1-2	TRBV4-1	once	CASSQDAGDSYGYTF	TGCGCCAGCAGCCAAGATGCAGGGGACAGCTATGGCTACACCTTC
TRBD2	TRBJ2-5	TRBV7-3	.	CASSLTSEETQYF	TGTGCCAGCAGCCTTACTAGCGAAGAGACCCAGTACTTC
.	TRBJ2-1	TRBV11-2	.	CASSTQRLTSSYNEQFF	TGTGCCAGCAGCACCCAGAGACTGACGAGCTCCTACAATGAGCAGTTCTTC
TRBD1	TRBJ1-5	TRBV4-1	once	CASSRGQDSNQPQHF	TGCGCCAGCAGCCGCGGACAGGATAGCAATCAGCCCCAGCATTTT
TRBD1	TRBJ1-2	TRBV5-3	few	CARSFGTVYGYTF	TGTGCCAGAAGCTTCGGGACAGTTTATGGCTACACCTTC
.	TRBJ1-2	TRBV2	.	CASSRQFYGYTF	TGTGCCAGCAGCCGACAGTTCTATGGCTACACCTTC
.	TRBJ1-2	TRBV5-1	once	CASSGPTGLLKLNYGYTF	TGCGCCAGCAGCGGCCCAACAGGGCTTCTTAAACTTAACTATGGCTACACCTTC
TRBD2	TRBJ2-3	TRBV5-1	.	CASSPGLAGARFTDTQYF	TGCGCCAGCAGCCCGGGACTAGCGGGGGCGAGGTTCACAGATACGCAGTATTTT
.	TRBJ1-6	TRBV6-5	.	CASTLQVGSNSPLHF	TGTGCCAGCACCTTACAAGTGGGGAGTAATTCCCCCCTCCACTTT
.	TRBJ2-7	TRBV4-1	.	CASSQDNPGSYEQYF	TGCGCCAGCAGCCAAGATAATCCGGGATCCTACGAGCAGTACTTC
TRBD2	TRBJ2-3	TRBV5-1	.	CASSSHASGGRFDTQYF	TGCGCCAGCAGCTCCCACGCCAGCGGGGGGAGGTTTGATACGCAGTATTTT
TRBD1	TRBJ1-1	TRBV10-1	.	CASSQTGGRNTEAFF	TGCGCCAGCAGCCAGACAGGGGGCAGGAACACTGAAGCTTTCTTT
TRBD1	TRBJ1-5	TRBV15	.	CATSSYRGRPQHF	TGTGCCACCAGCAGTTACAGGGGGCGGCCCCAGCATTTT
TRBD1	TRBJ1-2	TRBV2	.	CASRQGGGYTF	TGTGCCAGCCGACAGGGTGGAGGCTACACCTTC
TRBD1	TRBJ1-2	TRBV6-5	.	CASRGQGNYGYTF	TGTGCCAGCAGGGGACAGGGGAACTATGGCTACACCTTC
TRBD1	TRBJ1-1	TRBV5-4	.	CASSPGQGPEAFF	TGTGCCAGCAGCCCCGGACAGGGACCTGAAGCTTTCTTT
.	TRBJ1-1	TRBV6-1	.	CASKWGHLNTEAFF	TGTGCCAGCAAATGGGGGCATTTGAACACTGAAGCTTTCTTT
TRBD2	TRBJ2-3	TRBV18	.	CASSPRGLGDTQYF	TGTGCCAGCTCACCACGTGGACTAGGAGATACGCAGTATTTT
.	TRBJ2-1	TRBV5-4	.	CASSTEPGSEQFF	TGTGCCAGCAGCACCGAACCAGGCAGTGAGCAGTTCTTC
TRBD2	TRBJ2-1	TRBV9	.	CASSVGGGGHNEQFF	TGTGCCAGCAGCGTAGGCGGGGGGGGTCACAATGAGCAGTTCTTC
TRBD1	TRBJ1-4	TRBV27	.	CASQGQGYEKLFF	TGTGCCAGCCAGGGACAGGGTTACGAAAAACTGTTTTTT
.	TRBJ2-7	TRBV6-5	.	CASSSIGTIPYEQYF	TGTGCCAGCAGTTCGATCGGGACAATTCCCTACGAGCAGTACTTC